The 13 T cell receptor beta chains presented below share a single source sample, sequenced in a study of a mutant IDH1 vaccine in newly diagnosed glioma (dated by TCRdb to the early 2020s). These receptors' antigens are unknown. Taken with the paper, the label for time point translates to: week 23, last vaccination. Each vaccine dose was 300 ug of a 20-mer mutant IDH1 peptide in Montanide, given subcutaneously with topical imiquimod. The library was produced with the immunoSEQ multiplex PCR assay. The table comes from immuneACCESS by way of TCRdb, which keeps in-frame sequences with V and J called. Part of the clones is missing from these tables; in studies checked, under half for an unresolved V gene and the rest for unknown reasons. The sample records more than 55,000 clones, roughly 77% of which are singletons. The ten top clones hold approximately 7.6% of the sample. The sequenced sample was PBMCs, obtained from a glioma patient whose treatment included an IDH1 peptide vaccine. The receptors come from a middle-aged woman with glioma. Some clones in this sample may be carry-over from other donors' samples.

The genes are TRBV4-3 and TRBJ2-3; D is undetermined. CDR1 is LGHNA and CDR2 is YSLEER in the germline V gene. Trimming stripped 1 base from V and 0 bases from J, with 17 bases between. This CDR3 spans 18 amino acids. DNA of the CDR3: TGCGCCAGCAGCCAAGCTATCGGTAGCAGCCGAAGCACAGATACGCAGTATTTT. The encoded protein is CASSQAIGSSRSTDTQYF.

Only one count was recorded for this clone. This rearrangement joins TRBV14 to TRBJ2-1; D gene unclear. CDR3 length: 15 amino acids. Trimming left V 10 bases short and J 2 bases short, with 18 bases between. Per germline, CDR1 SGHDN and CDR2 FVKESK. The CDR3 bases are TGTGCCAATTTTCCAGTAAGAGACACCTACAATGAGCAGTTCTTC. Its translation is CANFPVRDTYNEQFF. Full variable domain (rest looked up from reference TRBV14 and TRBJ2-1): EAGVTQFPSHSVIEKGQTVTLRCDPISGHDNLYWYRRVMGKEIKFLLHFVKESKQDESGMPNNRFLAERTGGTYSTLKVQPAELEDSGVYFCANFPVRDTYNEQFFGPGTRLTVL.

The V and J genes are TRBV7-8 and TRBJ2-1; D may be TRBD2 (6 bases). CDR3 size: 16 residues. Germline V gene lookup returns CDR1 SGHVS and CDR2 FQNEAQ. Trimming stripped 5 bases from V and 4 bases from J, with 18 bases between. The CDR3 here is CASSPRGDTLYNEQFF. The CDR3 bases are TGTGCCAGCAGCCCGCGGGGTGACACCCTTTACAATGAGCAGTTCTTC.

The genes are TRBV7-8 and TRBJ2-7, with 7 bases lining up with TRBD2. The CDR3 runs to 11 residues. Germline V gives CDR1 SGHVS, CDR2 FQNEAQ. V trimming: 9 bases; J trimming: 5 bases; junction bases outside the gene matches: 4. The DNA of the CDR3 is TGTGCCAGTGCGAGCGGGAACGAGCAGTACTTC. This translates into CASASGNEQYF.

This clone was seen a few times. This chain connects TRBV5-1 to TRBJ1-6; D is possibly TRBD1 (5 bases). V gave up 3 bases and J gave up 6 bases, with 13 bases separating them. The CDR3 covers 15 residues. Germline-derived CDR1 and CDR2 are SGHRS and YFSETQ. The CDR3 DNA reads TGCGCCAGCAGCTCAAACCGGGGCCTTAATTCACCCCTCCACTTT. It codes for CASSSNRGLNSPLHF.

This clone has a single count. The chain carries TRBV14 and TRBJ1-2; D is undetermined. The CDR3 is 13 residues long. From germline, CDR1 is SGHDN and CDR2 FVKESK. Trimming removed 1 base from V and 7 bases from J, with 10 bases in between. The CDR3 nucleotides are TGTGCCAGCAGCCAAGCCCCTCTTCTTGGCTACACCTTC. Protein product: CASSQAPLLGYTF.

This clone appeared a few times. V usage is TRBV6-1 and J usage is TRBJ1-1; D is unresolved. The CDR3 spans 15 residues. V dropped 2 bases and J dropped 0 bases, with 10 bases sitting between them. Germline CDR1 and CDR2: MNHNS and SASEGT. The CDR3 region is CASSESPVMNTEAFF. Here the CDR3 DNA reads TGTGCCAGCAGTGAATCCCCAGTCATGAACACTGAAGCTTTCTTT.

The V gene is TRBV19, the J gene TRBJ1-2; D is unclear. The V gene lost 9 bases and the J gene lost 5 bases, with 10 bases spanning the gap. The CDR3 consists of 11 residues. Germline CDR1 LNHDA, CDR2 SQIVND (reference sequence). CDR3 nucleotide sequence: TGTGCCAGCTTAGGTCCTTATGGCTACACCTTC. Encoded protein: CASLGPYGYTF.

The chain combines TRBV7-9 with TRBJ2-5, with TRBD2 matching over 8 bases. CDR3 size: 17 residues. Germline CDR1 reads SEHNR; CDR2 reads FQNEAQ (reference sequence). With 5 bases clipped from V and 9 bases from J, the junction kept 20 bases outside the gene matches. The CDR3 nucleotides are TGTGCCAGCAGCCCCCTCTCCGGGGGGGTCCGTCCGGTGGCCCAGTACTTC. Translated: CASSPLSGGVRPVAQYF.

As DNA, the CDR3 is TGCAGCGTAGCGGACGGGGGCAATCAGCCCCAGCATTTT. Translation: CSVADGGNQPQHF. The chain is built from TRBV29-1 and TRBJ1-5; no reliable D call. The CDR3 spans 13 residues. With 6 bases removed from V and 2 bases from J, the gap between germline ends came to 11 bases. Germline lookup yields CDR1 SQVTM and CDR2 ANQGSEA.

V and J are TRBV10-3 and TRBJ1-2; D unresolved. The germline V gene encodes CDR1 ENHRY and CDR2 SYGVKD. The CDR3 runs to 13 residues. V dropped 4 bases and J dropped 6 bases, with 12 bases sitting between them. For the CDR3, the DNA is TGTGCCATCAGTGGGCGTCAGGACGATGGCTACACCTTC. Encoded protein: CAISGRQDDGYTF.

The V and J genes are TRBV7-9 and TRBJ1-2; possible D gene TRBD1, 5 bases. V gave up 6 bases and J gave up 5 bases, with 10 bases separating them. CDR1 and CDR2 from the germline V gene are SEHNR and FQNEAQ (reference sequence). The CDR3 extends over 12 amino acids. The CDR3: CASSSGTYGYTF. CDR3 in DNA: TGTGCCAGCAGTTCAGGGACGTATGGCTACACCTTC.

V is TRBV7-2 and J is TRBJ2-5; no firm D call. The V gene's germline CDR1 is SGHTA and CDR2 FQGNSA. The V end lost 3 bases, the J end lost 4 bases, and 9 bases lay between the germline ends. CDR3 length: 13 amino acids. The chain's CDR3 is CASSFVPRETQYF. The DNA for the CDR3 is TGTGCCAGCAGCTTTGTCCCGAGAGAGACCCAGTACTTC.